These 29 T cell receptor beta chains were sequenced from one sample in a study of CD8 T cells in Susac syndrome. cDNA came from about 0.5 to 1 ug RNA primed by random hexamers. Each CDR3 protein is one row after TCRdb ran MiXCR on the immunoSEQ multiplex PCR reads. The top ten clones hold 0.085% to 0.09% of a sample with more than 95,000 distinct CDR3 sequences, around 94% of them seen once. Sequencing was performed on CD4+ T cells from PBMCs. The source is a human donor in good health.

The V gene is TRBV3-1, the J gene TRBJ2-7; no clear D gene. The CDR3 contains 15 residues. Per the germline V gene, CDR1 is LGHDT and CDR2 is YNNKEL (reference sequence). V gave up 5 bases and J gave up 0 bases, with 14 bases separating them. The CDR3, as DNA: TGTGCCAGCAGCTCCCGCGTTTCAAGCTCCTACGAGCAGTACTTC. It specifies CASSSRVSSSYEQYF.

As DNA, the CDR3 is TGCAGTGCTAGAGAAGGCGAGGCAGAAGCTGAAGCTTTCTTT. Translated, it gives CSAREGEAEAEAFF. The chain uses TRBV20-1 and TRBJ1-1, with D unresolved. Trimming pared 0 bases from V and 6 bases from J, leaving 14 bases between. The germline V gene encodes CDR1 DFQATT and CDR2 SNEGSKA (reference sequence). The CDR3 loop spans 14 amino acids.

The chain couples TRBV7-2 to TRBJ2-1; no definite D call. There are 14 residues in the CDR3. Trimming shortened V by 3 bases and J by 3 bases, and 9 bases separated the two germline ends. Germline-derived CDR1 and CDR2 are SGHTA and FQGNSA. The CDR3 loop is CASSLIPLYNEQFF. In DNA, the CDR3 is TGTGCCAGCAGCTTGATCCCTCTCTACAATGAGCAGTTCTTC.

For the CDR3, the DNA is TGTGCCAGCACCAAGAGAGGGACACGTATATACACTGAAGCTTTCTTT. Its translation: CASTKRGTRIYTEAFF. This rearrangement joins TRBV21-1 to TRBJ1-1; the table's TRBD1 call for D was not verified on the DNA. TRBV21-1 represents a pseudogene. This CDR3 is 16 amino acids long.

The rearrangement joins TRBV20-1 to TRBJ2-2, with 9 bases matching TRBD1. The CDR3 spans 14 residues. V dropped 6 bases and J dropped 5; count of bases not matched to a gene: 7. Germline loops: CDR1 DFQATT, CDR2 SNEGSKA (reference sequence). The DNA for the CDR3 is TGCAGTGCCCCAGGGACAGGGAGTACCGGGGAGCTGTTTTTT. Its protein is CSAPGTGSTGELFF.

V and J are TRBV20-1 and TRBJ1-2, with D possibly matching TRBD1 (6 bases). The CDR3 loop spans 12 amino acids. V shed 2 bases and J shed 8 bases, with 12 bases lying between them. Germline V gene sequence: CDR1 DFQATT, CDR2 SNEGSKA (reference sequence). The CDR3 loop reads CSARPNRAGYTF. In nucleotides, the CDR3 is TGCAGTGCTAGACCTAACAGGGCCGGCTACACCTTC.

In this sample, this clonotype turned up once. The V and J genes are TRBV28 and TRBJ1-5, with 10 bases that match TRBD1. Losses at the gene ends were 3 bases for V and 2 bases for J; bases not matched to a gene: 4. Germline assignment: CDR1 MDHEN and CDR2 SYDVKM. The CDR3 is 16 amino acids. Here the CDR3 DNA reads TGTGCCAGCAGTTTGGCCGGGACAGGGGGCAATCAGCCCCAGCATTTT. Protein: CASSLAGTGGNQPQHF.

V usage is TRBV4-3 and J usage is TRBJ2-1; the match to TRBD2 covers 7 bases. Germline CDR1 and CDR2: LGHNA and YSLEER. The CDR3 contains 15 residues. J was trimmed by 3 bases and V by 0 bases; bases with no gene match: 2. The DNA for the CDR3 is TGCGCCAGCAGCCAAGATCCTAGCGGCTACAATGAGCAGTTCTTC. Its protein is CASSQDPSGYNEQFF.

The chain is built from TRBV30 and TRBJ2-1; D is perhaps TRBD1 or TRBD2 (5 bases each). The CDR3 loop spans 15 amino acids. V was pared by 2 bases and J by 0 bases, with 11 bases between. Germline V CDR1 and CDR2: GTSNPN, SVGIG (reference sequence). CDR3 protein: CAWSPLGTSYNEQFF. The CDR3 DNA reads as TGTGCCTGGAGTCCCCTGGGGACCTCCTACAATGAGCAGTTCTTC. The variable domain in full, completed from reference TRBV30 and TRBJ2-1, reads SQTIHQWPATLVQPVGSPLSLECTVEGTSNPNLYWYRQAAGRGLQLLFYSVGIGQISSEVPQNLSASRPQDRQFILSSKKLLLSDSGFYLCAWSPLGTSYNEQFFGPGTRLTVL.

This clonotype was found once. The rearrangement uses TRBV9 and TRBJ1-1; unclear D gene. The CDR3 runs to 14 residues. Germline V gives CDR1 SGDLS, CDR2 YYNGEE. V shed 3 bases and J shed 0 bases, with 9 bases lying between them. DNA for the CDR3: TGTGCCAGCAGCGCCCGGATTATGAACACTGAAGCTTTCTTT. This gives the protein CASSARIMNTEAFF.

This chain uses TRBV7-2 with TRBJ1-5; D gene unclear. Germline V CDR1 and CDR2: SGHTA, FQGNSA. V was shortened by 6 bases and J by 0 bases, with 9 bases between the two germline ends. This CDR3 comprises 14 residues. This CDR3 is CASSPDGSNQPQHF. CDR3 sequence (DNA): TGTGCCAGCAGTCCGGACGGTAGCAATCAGCCCCAGCATTTT.

The chain recombines TRBV4-3 with TRBJ2-1, with 12 bases aligning to TRBD2. The CDR3 is made up of 17 amino acids. The J segment lost 2 bases and the V segment lost 0 bases, leaving 2 bases of the junction unmatched. Germline assignment: CDR1 LGHNA and CDR2 YSLEER. CDR3 in DNA: TGCGCCAGCAGCCAAGATCGGACTAGCGGGACCTACAATGAGCAGTTCTTC. Translation gives CASSQDRTSGTYNEQFF.

This chain uses TRBV20-1 with TRBJ2-1, with 11 nucleotides matching TRBD2. CDR3 length: 16 residues. Trimming took 1 base from V and 1 from J; bases not matched to a gene: 3. CDR1 and CDR2 (germline): DFQATT, SNEGSKA (reference sequence). This chain's CDR3 is CSARVSSGRSYNEQFF. The CDR3, as DNA: TGCAGTGCTAGAGTATCTAGCGGGAGGTCCTACAATGAGCAGTTCTTC.

The chain links TRBV4-3 to TRBJ2-5; perhaps D is TRBD1 or TRBD2 (5 bases each). CDR1 is LGHNA and CDR2 is YSLEER in the germline V gene. The CDR3 is 15 amino acids. Trimming shortened V by 4 bases and J by 0 bases, and 12 bases separated the two germline ends. In DNA form, the CDR3 reads TGCGCCAGCAGCCCCGGGACCGTGTACCAAGAGACCCAGTACTTC. It codes for CASSPGTVYQETQYF.

This sequence joins TRBV6-2 or TRBV6-3 and TRBJ2-2; 12 nucleotides match TRBD2. CDR1 and CDR2 from the germline V gene are MNHEY and SVGEGT. Germline trimming cut 6 bases from V and 6 bases from J; bases unmatched to any gene: 8. The CDR3 extends over 16 amino acids. The CDR3, as DNA: TGTGCCAGCAGCTGGACTAGCGGGACCAACGCCGGGGAGCTGTTTTTT. Protein product: CASSWTSGTNAGELFF.

This chain joins TRBV2 and TRBJ1-5, with unresolved D. CDR1 and CDR2 (germline): SNHLY, FYNNEI. The CDR3 loop spans 13 amino acids. Trimming cost V 5 bases and J 4 bases, with 9 bases left between them. CDR3 DNA: TGTGCCAGCAGTACCATGCTAAATCAGCCCCAGCATTTT. Translation gives CASSTMLNQPQHF.

The rearrangement links TRBV12-3 or TRBV12-4 to TRBJ2-1; D is unresolved. The CDR3 spans 16 residues. The ends were cut back, 7 bases at V and 2 bases at J, with 18 bases in the middle. CDR3 sequence (DNA): TGTGCCAGCACCTCACACAGCCTAGTCCCCTACAATGAGCAGTTCTTC. This encodes CASTSHSLVPYNEQFF.

This chain uses TRBV20-1 with TRBJ2-7, with 11 nucleotides matching TRBD1. This CDR3 is built from 14 residues. The ends lost 3 bases at V and 3 bases at J; junction bases unmatched: 4. Per germline, CDR1 DFQATT and CDR2 SNEGSKA (reference sequence). The DNA of the CDR3 is TGCAGTGCTAGCCTAGGGACAGGGGGCTACGAGCAGTACTTC. Protein product: CSASLGTGGYEQYF.

This rearrangement joins TRBV20-1 to TRBJ2-2, with D possibly TRBD1 on 6 matching bases. CDR1 is DFQATT, CDR2 SNEGSKA, per germline (reference sequence). Trimming removed 3 bases from V and 5 bases from J, with 13 bases in between. The CDR3 runs 14 residues. CDR3 sequence reads: CSASLGQGTGELFF. The CDR3 nucleotides read TGCAGTGCTAGCCTAGGCCAGGGGACCGGGGAGCTGTTTTTT.

The V and J genes are TRBV7-2 and TRBJ1-5; a possible D gene is TRBD1 (6 bases). V was trimmed by 5 bases and J by 2 bases, leaving 16 bases between them. The CDR3 runs to 16 residues. Germline CDR1 reads SGHTA; CDR2 reads FQGNSA. The CDR3 is CASSPVGGGGNQPQHF. Written as DNA, the CDR3 is TGTGCCAGCAGCCCCGTCGGGGGGGGCGGCAATCAGCCCCAGCATTTT.

This chain links TRBV18 with TRBJ1-1; D might be TRBD1 (5 bases). The CDR3 runs to 13 residues. Trimming cost V 5 bases and J 4 bases, with 11 bases left between them. Germline CDR1 reads KGHSH; CDR2 reads LQKENI. The CDR3 region has the DNA TGTGCCAGCTCAGCCAGGGAGGGCACTGAAGCTTTCTTT. The encoded protein is CASSAREGTEAFF.

The CDR3: CATSRARMSNQPQHF. The CDR3 region has the DNA TGTGCCACCAGCAGAGCAAGAATGAGCAATCAGCCCCAGCATTTT. The chain uses TRBV15 and TRBJ1-5, with D unresolved. Trimming removed 1 base at V and 1 base at J, with 8 bases between. Germline loops: CDR1 LNHNV, CDR2 YYDKDF (reference sequence). This CDR3 is built from 15 residues.

This chain joins TRBV30 and TRBJ1-5, with 7 bases identical to TRBD1. The junction had 12 bases not matched to a gene; V was cut back by 0 bases and J by 7 bases. The CDR3 sequence is 16 residues long. Germline V lookup: CDR1 GTSNPN, CDR2 SVGIG (reference sequence). The CDR3 loop is CAWSVGVPRGDQPQHF. CDR3 sequence (DNA): TGTGCCTGGAGTGTGGGGGTCCCCAGGGGGGACCAGCCCCAGCATTTT.

V is TRBV12-3 or TRBV12-4 and J is TRBJ2-1, with D possibly TRBD1 on 6 matching bases. Trimming removed 6 bases from V and 1 base from J, with 13 bases in between. The CDR3 is 15 residues long. CDR3 protein: CASSKGELSYNEQFF. The CDR3 region has the DNA TGTGCCAGCAGCAAGGGGGAGTTGTCCTACAATGAGCAGTTCTTC.

V usage is TRBV7-9 and J usage is TRBJ1-1; D gene uncertain. This CDR3 region has 13 residues. The germline V gene has CDR1 SEHNR and CDR2 FQNEAQ (reference sequence). Between the trimmed V and J ends, which lost 4 bases and 7 bases, there was a span of 13 bases. As DNA, the CDR3 is TGTGCCAGCAGCTCAGCTGGTCGTGGTGAAGCTTTCTTT. Its translation is CASSSAGRGEAFF.

V is TRBV29-1 and J is TRBJ2-7; D remains ambiguous. CDR1 SQVTM and CDR2 ANQGSEA come from the germline V gene. V was cut by 5 bases and J by 3 bases, with 11 bases left in between. The CDR3 runs to 12 residues. This CDR3 reads CSVKTAYYEQYF. The CDR3 nucleotides read TGCAGCGTTAAAACAGCCTACTACGAGCAGTACTTC.

The chain is built from TRBV5-1 and TRBJ2-4; 7 bases align to TRBD2. CDR1 and CDR2 (germline): SGHRS, YFSETQ. J lost 4 bases, V lost 4 bases, and 11 bases had no gene match. This CDR3 is 16 amino acids long. CDR3 nucleotide sequence: TGCGCCAGCAGCGCGGAGCTCGCGCGGGGGAAAAACATTCAGTACTTC. It specifies CASSAELARGKNIQYF.

This clonotype was counted a few times. This chain uses TRBV3-1 with TRBJ2-7, with D perhaps given as TRBD1 or TRBD2 (7 bases each). Trimming removed 2 bases at V and 3 bases at J, with 14 bases between. Germline V gene sequence: CDR1 LGHDT, CDR2 YNNKEL (reference sequence). This CDR3 is built from 15 residues. CDR3: CASSQSGDRIYEQYF. The DNA for the CDR3 is TGTGCCAGCAGCCAAAGCGGGGACAGAATCTACGAGCAGTACTTC.

This chain connects TRBV11-2 to TRBJ2-3; 12 bases map to TRBD2. This CDR3 is built from 16 residues. The germline V gene encodes CDR1 SGHAT and CDR2 FQNNGV. Losses at the gene ends were 5 bases for V and 6 bases for J; bases not matched to a gene: 9. The CDR3 reads CASSARLAGASDTQYF. CDR3 DNA sequence: TGTGCCAGCAGCGCCCGACTAGCGGGAGCGTCCGATACGCAGTATTTT.